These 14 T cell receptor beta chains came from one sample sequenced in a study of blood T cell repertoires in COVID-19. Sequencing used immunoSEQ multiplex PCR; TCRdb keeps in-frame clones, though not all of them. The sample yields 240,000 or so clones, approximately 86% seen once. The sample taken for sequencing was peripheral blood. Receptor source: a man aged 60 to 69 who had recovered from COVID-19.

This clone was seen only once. DNA for the CDR3: TGCGCCAGCAGTGAAACTCTAGCGGGTCAAGAGACCCAGTACTTC. Translated, it gives CASSETLAGQETQYF. V gene TRBV10-1 combines with J gene TRBJ2-5; TRBD2 matches 8 bases. CDR1 is WNHNN, CDR2 SYGVQD, per germline (reference sequence). Trimming at V came to 3 bases and at J to 2 bases, leaving 5 bases not matched to a gene. This CDR3 comprises 15 residues.

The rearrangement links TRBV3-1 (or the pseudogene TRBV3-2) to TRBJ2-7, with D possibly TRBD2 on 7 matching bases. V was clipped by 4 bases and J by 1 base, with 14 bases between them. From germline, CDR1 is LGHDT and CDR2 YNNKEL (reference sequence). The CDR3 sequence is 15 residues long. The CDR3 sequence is CASSRGGVLSYEQYF. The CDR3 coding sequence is TGTGCCAGCAGCCGAGGGGGGGTCTTATCCTACGAGCAGTACTTC.

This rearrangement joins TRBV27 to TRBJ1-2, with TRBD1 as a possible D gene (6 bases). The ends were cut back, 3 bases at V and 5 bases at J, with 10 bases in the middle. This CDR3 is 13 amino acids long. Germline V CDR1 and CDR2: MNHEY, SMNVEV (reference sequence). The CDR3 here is CASSLTGEYGYTF. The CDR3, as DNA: TGTGCCAGCAGTTTGACAGGCGAGTATGGCTACACCTTC.

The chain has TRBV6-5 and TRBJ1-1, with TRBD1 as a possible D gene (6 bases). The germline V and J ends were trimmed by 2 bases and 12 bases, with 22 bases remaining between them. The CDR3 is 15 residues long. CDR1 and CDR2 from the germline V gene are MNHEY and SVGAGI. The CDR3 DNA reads TGTGCCAGCAGTTACATCGGGACACCACGGGGTTTGACTTTCTTT. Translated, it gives CASSYIGTPRGLTFF.

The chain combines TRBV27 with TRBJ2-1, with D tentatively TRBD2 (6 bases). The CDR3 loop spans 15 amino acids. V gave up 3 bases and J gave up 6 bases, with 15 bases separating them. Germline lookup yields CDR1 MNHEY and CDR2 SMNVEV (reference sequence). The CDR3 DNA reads TGTGCCAGCAGTTTTAAGCTCGGGGGTTCCAATGAGCAGTTCTTC. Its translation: CASSFKLGGSNEQFF.

CDR3: CASRSRVDRNYGYTF. The CDR3 DNA sequence: TGCGCCAGCAGATCGCGAGTTGACAGGAACTATGGCTACACCTTC. The rearrangement links TRBV5-1 to TRBJ1-2, with D perhaps matching TRBD1 (6 bases). The length of the CDR3 is 15 residues. V was cut by 5 bases and J by 2 bases, with 16 bases left in between. Germline CDR1 and CDR2: SGHRS and YFSETQ.

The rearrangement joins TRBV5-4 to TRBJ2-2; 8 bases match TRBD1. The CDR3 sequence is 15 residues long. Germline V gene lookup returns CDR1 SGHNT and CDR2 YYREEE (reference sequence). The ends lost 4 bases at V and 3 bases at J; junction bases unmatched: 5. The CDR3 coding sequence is TGTGCCAGCAGCCGACAGGGGAGATACACCGGGGAGCTGTTTTTT. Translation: CASSRQGRYTGELFF.

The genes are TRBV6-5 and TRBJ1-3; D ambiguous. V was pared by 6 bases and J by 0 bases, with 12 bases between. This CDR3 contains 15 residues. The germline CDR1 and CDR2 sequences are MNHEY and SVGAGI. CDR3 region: CASSRGPDSGNTIYF. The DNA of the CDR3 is TGTGCCAGCAGCCGAGGTCCTGACTCTGGAAACACCATATATTTT.

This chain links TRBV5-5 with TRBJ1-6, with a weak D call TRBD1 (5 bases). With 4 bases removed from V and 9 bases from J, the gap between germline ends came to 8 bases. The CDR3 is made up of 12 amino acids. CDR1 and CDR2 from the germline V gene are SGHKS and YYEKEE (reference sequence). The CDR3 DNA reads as TGTGCCAGCAGCGGGGACTTTTCACCCCTCCACTTT. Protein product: CASSGDFSPLHF.

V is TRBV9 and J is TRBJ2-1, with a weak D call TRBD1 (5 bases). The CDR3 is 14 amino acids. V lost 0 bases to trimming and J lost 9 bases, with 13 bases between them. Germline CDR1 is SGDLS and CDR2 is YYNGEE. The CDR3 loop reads CASSVAWLGAEQFF. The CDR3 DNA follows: TGTGCCAGCAGCGTAGCTTGGCTAGGGGCTGAGCAGTTCTTC.

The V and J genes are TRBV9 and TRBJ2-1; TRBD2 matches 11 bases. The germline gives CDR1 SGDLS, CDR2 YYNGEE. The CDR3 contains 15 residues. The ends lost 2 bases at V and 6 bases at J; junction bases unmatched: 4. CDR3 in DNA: TGTGCCAGCAGCGTTAGCGGGGGGGTTAGCAATGAGCAGTTCTTC. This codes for CASSVSGGVSNEQFF.

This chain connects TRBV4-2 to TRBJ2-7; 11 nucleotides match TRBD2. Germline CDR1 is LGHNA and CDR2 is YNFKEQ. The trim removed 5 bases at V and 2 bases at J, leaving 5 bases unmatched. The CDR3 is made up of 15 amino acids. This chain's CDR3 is CASSISGGATYEQYF. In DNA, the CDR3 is TGTGCCAGCAGCATTAGCGGGGGGGCCACCTACGAGCAGTACTTC.

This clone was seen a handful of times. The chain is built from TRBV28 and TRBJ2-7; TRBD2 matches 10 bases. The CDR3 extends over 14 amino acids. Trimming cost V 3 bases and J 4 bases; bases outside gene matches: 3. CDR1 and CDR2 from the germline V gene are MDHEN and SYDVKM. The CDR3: CASSFKAGGYEQYV. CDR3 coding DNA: TGTGCCAGCAGTTTTAAAGCGGGGGGGTACGAGCAGTACGTC.

The DNA for the CDR3 is TGCAGCGTTGAACCAGGGACAGATACGCAGTATTTT. Translated: CSVEPGTDTQYF. The chain combines TRBV29-1 with TRBJ2-3, with D perhaps matching TRBD1 (5 bases). CDR1 is SQVTM and CDR2 is ANQGSEA in the germline V gene. The CDR3 spans 12 residues. V lost 2 bases and J 3 bases, leaving 6 bases between the germline ends.